The clone carrying this T cell receptor (beta chain) was counted at least ten times. No antigen is known for it. Trimming removed 3 bases from V and 2 bases from J, with 5 bases in between. The V gene's germline CDR1 is SGDLS and CDR2 YYNGEE. This CDR3 region has 13 residues. The sample originates from a study of neurological immune-mediated disorders. Findings and caveats of the study: On phylogenetic grouping, the repertoires of 18 of 34 multiple sclerosis patients fell within one related-CDR3 cluster, constituting a possible signature. HTLV-1-associated myelopathy led in TCR clonal expansion, while multiple sclerosis ranked lowest, below healthy controls.

cDNA synthesis was performed by 5'RACE with 10-nucleotide random UMIs. From 15-18 subjects, over 190 million TCR-beta sequences were obtained in each sequencing run. TCRdb itself ran the 5' RACE reads through MiXCR, one entry per CDR3 protein. Here the sample spans about 55,000 distinct CDR3 sequences, 4% being singletons. The TCR was taken from a woman aged 40 to 50 with multiple sclerosis. The V and J genes are TRBV9 and TRBJ2-2; D gene uncertain. Sequencing was carried out using CD4+ T cells from blood. The chain's CDR3 is CASSAQNTGELFF. CDR3 bases: TGTGCCAGCAGCGCCCAAAACACCGGGGAGCTGTTTTTT.